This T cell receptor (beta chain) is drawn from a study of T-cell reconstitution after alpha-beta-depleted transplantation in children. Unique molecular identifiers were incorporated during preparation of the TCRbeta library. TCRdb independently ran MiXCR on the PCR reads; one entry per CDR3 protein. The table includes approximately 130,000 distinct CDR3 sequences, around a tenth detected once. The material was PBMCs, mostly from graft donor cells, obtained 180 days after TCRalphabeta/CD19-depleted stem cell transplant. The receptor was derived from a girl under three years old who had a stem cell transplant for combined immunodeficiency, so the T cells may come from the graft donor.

The CDR3 loop is CASSLSPSWVQNEQFF. CDR3 in DNA: TGTGCCAGCAGTTTATCCCCTAGCTGGGTTCAGAATGAGCAGTTCTTC. The chain is built from TRBV28 and TRBJ2-1, with TRBD2 as a possible D gene (5 bases). The V end was cut by 1 base, the J end by 7 bases, with 17 bases between. This CDR3 contains 16 residues. The germline V gene encodes CDR1 MDHEN and CDR2 SYDVKM.